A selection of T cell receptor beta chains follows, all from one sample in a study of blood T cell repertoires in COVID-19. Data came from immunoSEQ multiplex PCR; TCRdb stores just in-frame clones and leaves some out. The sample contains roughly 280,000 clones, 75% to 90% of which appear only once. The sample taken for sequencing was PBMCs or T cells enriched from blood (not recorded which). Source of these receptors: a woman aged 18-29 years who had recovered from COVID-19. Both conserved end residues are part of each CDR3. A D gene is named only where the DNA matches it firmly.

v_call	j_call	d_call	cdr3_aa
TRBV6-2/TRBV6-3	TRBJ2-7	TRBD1	CASSSRAGGYNEQYF
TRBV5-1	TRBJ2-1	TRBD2	CASSLGTSGKNEQFF
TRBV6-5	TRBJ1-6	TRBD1	CASTPSDRAGSPLHF
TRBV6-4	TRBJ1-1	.	CASSSQGWSTEAFF
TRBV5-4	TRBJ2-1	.	CASSHQNREQFF
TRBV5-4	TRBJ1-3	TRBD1	CASSVGQARNTIYF
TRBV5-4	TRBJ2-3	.	CASSLAAPNAEDTQYF
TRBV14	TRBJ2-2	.	CASSQQGRGRGELFF
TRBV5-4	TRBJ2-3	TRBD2	CASSRGLAGGSDTDTQYF
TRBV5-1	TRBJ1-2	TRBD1	CASSSQGQGALGYTF
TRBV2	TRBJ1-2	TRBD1	CASTMDRGNYGYTF
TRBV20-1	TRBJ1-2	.	CSARSVYGYTF
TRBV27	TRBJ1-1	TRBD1	CASSSQLPSRTGSMNTEAFF
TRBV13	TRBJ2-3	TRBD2	CASSPEREPDTQYF
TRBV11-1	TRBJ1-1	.	CASSQGSGDEAFF
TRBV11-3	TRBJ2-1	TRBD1	CASSPPGQAEQFF
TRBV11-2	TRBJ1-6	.	CASSITGPRDSPLHF
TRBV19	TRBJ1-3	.	CASSRGRSSGNTIYF
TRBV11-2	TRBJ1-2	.	CASSPGVPYGYTF
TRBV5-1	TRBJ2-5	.	CASQGGETQYF
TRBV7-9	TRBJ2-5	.	CASSPASGRQETQYF
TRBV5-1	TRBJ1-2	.	CASREGRYAF
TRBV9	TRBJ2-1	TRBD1	CASSVEGTDNNEQFF
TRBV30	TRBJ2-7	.	CAWRQGSSEQYF
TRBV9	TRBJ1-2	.	CASSVDGTVTNYGYTF
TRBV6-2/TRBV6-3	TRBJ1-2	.	CASSKTVNYGYTF
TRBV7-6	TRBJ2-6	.	CASSLRGGAGANVLTF
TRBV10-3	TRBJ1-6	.	CAICPGVGSPLHF
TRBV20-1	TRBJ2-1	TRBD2	CSASLAGGHNEQFF
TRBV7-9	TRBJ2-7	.	CASSLGGPEDEQYF
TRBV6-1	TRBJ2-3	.	CASSEKEGTSTDTQYF
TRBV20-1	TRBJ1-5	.	CSARAPGAQHF
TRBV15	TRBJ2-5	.	CATSTPSSETQYF
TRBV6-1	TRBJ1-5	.	CASSEPWGGRNQPQHF
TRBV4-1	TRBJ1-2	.	CASSRVRQDFYGYTF
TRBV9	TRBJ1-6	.	CASSVGQIYNSPLHF
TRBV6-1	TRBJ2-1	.	CASSERGGEQFF
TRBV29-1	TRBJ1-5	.	CSVGGGDNQPQHF
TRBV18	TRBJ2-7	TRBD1	CASSPDRNEQYF
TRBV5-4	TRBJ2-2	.	CASSTDSRNTGELFF
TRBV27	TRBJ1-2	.	CASRGILRGAGFRGYTF
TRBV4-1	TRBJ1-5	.	CASSQVTGNQPQHF
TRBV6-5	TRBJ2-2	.	CASRGSANTGELFF
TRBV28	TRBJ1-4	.	CASSFAGDFEKLFF